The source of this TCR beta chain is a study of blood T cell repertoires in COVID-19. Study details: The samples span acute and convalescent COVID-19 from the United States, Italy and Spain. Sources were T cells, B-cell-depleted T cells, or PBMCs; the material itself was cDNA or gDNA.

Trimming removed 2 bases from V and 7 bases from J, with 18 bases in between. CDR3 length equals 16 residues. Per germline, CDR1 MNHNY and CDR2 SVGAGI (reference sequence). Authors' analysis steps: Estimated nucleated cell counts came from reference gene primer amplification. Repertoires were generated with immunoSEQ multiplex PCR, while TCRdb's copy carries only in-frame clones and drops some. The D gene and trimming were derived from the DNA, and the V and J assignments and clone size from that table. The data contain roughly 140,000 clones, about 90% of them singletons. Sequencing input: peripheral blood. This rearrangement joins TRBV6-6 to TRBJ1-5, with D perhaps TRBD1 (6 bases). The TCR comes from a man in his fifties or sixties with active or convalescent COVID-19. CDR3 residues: CASSYSTGRTNQPQHF. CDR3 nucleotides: TGTGCCAGCAGTTACAGCACAGGGCGAACCAACCAGCCCCAGCATTTT.